This TCR beta chain was profiled in a study of shared clonotypes between healthy human individuals. Measured with immunoSEQ multiplex PCR; TCRdb has only the in-frame clones, and not every one. The repertoire holds approximately 2.5 million clones, with around 90% as singletons. The CDR3 is 16 residues long. Trimming removed 0 bases from V and 7 bases from J; junction bases left unmatched: 8. Germline V gene sequence: CDR1 SGHRS, CDR2 YFSETQ. This sequence was found in a man aged 18 to 29 in good health. J is TRBJ2-1 and V is TRBV5-1; 9 positions match TRBD2. Sequencing was performed on naive CD4+ T cells sorted from blood. Indicated subset: CD45RA+ positively selected. The CDR3 sequence is CASSLASGSGGNEQFF. CDR3 coding DNA: TGCGCCAGCAGCTTGGCCTCAGGTAGCGGGGGTAATGAGCAGTTCTTC.